This T cell receptor beta chain emerged from a study of OX40 agonist ivuxolimab in advanced cancers. Study-wide context: Ivuxolimab, which targeted the costimulatory receptor OX40 (CD134), was an agonistic, fully human IgG2 monoclonal antibody. Intravenous ivuxolimab was administered to patients every 2 weeks at six dose levels: 0.01, 0.1, 0.3, 1.5, 3 and 10 mg/kg. Of the 50 to 55 patients in dose escalation, around 20 had hepatocellular carcinoma, about 15 had melanoma, 9 had renal cell carcinoma and 9 had head and neck cancer. In the dose-escalation cohort, 65% to 85% of patients were male, and the mean age was roughly 60 years with a range of roughly 20 to 80. Prior anti-PD-1, anti-PD-L1 or anti-CTLA-4 therapy was permitted, and checkpoint inhibitors had been received by 30% to 40% of dose-escalation patients. Partial responses were achieved by three dose-escalation patients, of whom one had hepatocellular carcinoma and two had cutaneous melanoma. The point of sequencing TCRbeta in the periphery was to test whether ivuxolimab changed TCR sequence diversity and drove clonal T-cell expansion. The paper describes the monotherapy dose-escalation part (N ≈ 49 patients) of the phase I trial of ivuxolimab. General findings and caveats noted by the study authors: Low levels of normalized T-cell clonal expansion were also shown by some nonresponding patients. Partial responders in the 0.1-3.0 mg/kg groups had among the lowest normalized peripheral clonal expansion, especially among CD8+ T cells. At doses of 0.1 to 3.0 mg/kg, clonal expansion of both CD4+ and CD8+ T cells in blood was seen between baseline and week 6. Antigen specificity was not determined for the clonally expanded peripheral T cells. After ivuxolimab, more expanded clones were found on average in CD8+ T cells than in CD4+ T cells.

With respect to this clone: Its antigen remains undetermined. No base quality information exists; no much larger clone differs at one position.

Patients with a history of autoimmune disease or receiving systemic immunosuppression were excluded from the trial. In every dose cohort, peripheral blood was drawn for TCR sequencing at baseline, cycle 4 day 1, and cycle 7 day 1. The samples were taken from a phase I, first-in-human, multicenter, open-label dose-escalation trial of ivuxolimab. Adults with locally advanced or metastatic melanoma, renal cell carcinoma, hepatocellular carcinoma or head and neck squamous cell carcinoma were enrolled in the trial. Before TCR sequencing, CD4+ T cells and CD8+ T cells were sorted from peripheral blood as separate populations. At the junction V is shortened by 1 base and J by 0 bases, with 13 bases in between. The CDR3 sequence holds 16 residues, the cysteine and phenylalanine included. Only CDR3 DNA is held: 48 bases, read in frame from base 1. CDR1 LGHNA and CDR2 YNFKEQ are derived from the germline V gene.

Genomic DNA was isolated from the sorted cells so that the TCRbeta CDR3 region could be sequenced. The immunoSEQ Assay was used for sequencing of TCRbeta CDR3 regions. The table was pulled from immuneACCESS by TCRdb, which kept in-frame rearrangements only. Such tables lose some clones; where checked, under half of the loss comes from unresolved V genes, and the rest has no known cause. The sample contains approximately 74,000 clones, approximately 90% of them found a single time. Around 0.5% of the sample comes from the top ten. The source was CD4+ or CD8+ T cells sorted from blood, collected in a trial of the OX40 agonist ivuxolimab. The chain is made from TRBV4-2 and TRBJ2-7, with the D assignment possibly TRBD1 or TRBD2, given 5 matching bases for each. This TCR came from an adult with an advanced solid tumor such as melanoma, head and neck, liver or kidney cancer. The nucleotides read TGTGCCAGCAGCCAAGCGACCGGGACGGGCTCCTACGAGCAGTACTTC. This sequence encodes CASSQATGTGSYEQYF.